The 26 T cell receptor beta chains below all came from one sample that was sequenced in a study of blood T cell repertoires in COVID-19. The repertoire was sequenced with immunoSEQ multiplex PCR; TCRdb's copy has only in-frame clones and lacks some. The profile shows about 41,000 clones, around 83% of them singletons. Material: peripheral blood. The receptors were sampled from a woman aged 55 to 70 with acute or convalescent COVID-19.

The rearrangement links TRBV19 to TRBJ1-1; TRBD1 matches at 7 bases. Germline V CDR1 and CDR2: LNHDA, SQIVND (reference sequence). The CDR3 spans 14 residues. J gave up 3 bases and V 5 bases, and 6 bases lay outside the gene matches. The CDR3 loop reads CASSLTGVHTEAFF. The CDR3 nucleotides read TGTGCCAGTAGTCTAACAGGGGTGCACACTGAAGCTTTCTTT.

This sequence joins TRBV7-2 and TRBJ1-2; maybe TRBD1 (6 bases). The CDR3 extends over 15 amino acids. Deletions cut 6 bases from V and 4 bases from J, with 18 bases between. Germline CDR1 is SGHTA and CDR2 is FQGNSA. CDR3 coding DNA: TGTGCCAGCAGGCCGGGAACAGGGCCTCTCTATGGCTACACCTTC. As protein: CASRPGTGPLYGYTF.

This chain connects TRBV21-1 to TRBJ2-1; the tabulated D call, TRBD1, remains unverified against the DNA. TRBV21-1 is shown as a pseudogene. There are 16 residues in the CDR3. In DNA, the CDR3 is TGTGCCAGCAGCAGCTTACCGGGACAGGGGGCCGATGAGCAGTTCTTC. Amino acids: CASSSLPGQGADEQFF.

This clone turned up a few times. This chain uses TRBV3-1 (or the pseudogene TRBV3-2) with TRBJ1-6; D is undetermined. The CDR3 contains 16 residues. Trimming shortened V by 4 bases and J by 0 bases, and 10 bases separated the two germline ends. The germline CDR1 and CDR2 sequences are LGHDT and YNNKEL (reference sequence). CDR3 protein: CASSRGASSYNSPLHF. In DNA form, the CDR3 reads TGTGCCAGCAGCCGAGGCGCGAGCTCCTATAATTCACCCCTCCACTTT.

This clone was picked up a small number of times. The rearrangement joins TRBV6-6 to TRBJ1-2; 7 bases match TRBD1. The V gene's germline CDR1 is MNHNY and CDR2 SVGAGI (reference sequence). CDR3 length: 16 amino acids. V trimming: 8 bases; J trimming: 2 bases; junction bases outside the gene matches: 14. The CDR3: CASHSPGTAKNYGYTF. DNA for the CDR3: TGTGCCAGCCACTCACCCGGGACAGCGAAAAACTATGGCTACACCTTC.

The V call is TRBV24-1, the J call TRBJ1-2, with 9 bases matching TRBD1. With V trimmed by 3 bases and J by 2 bases, 3 bases remained unmatched. The CDR3 runs 15 residues. Germline V lookup: CDR1 KGHDR, CDR2 SFDVKD. The CDR3 DNA is TGTGCCACCAGTGATGTGACAGGGGGAAACTATGGCTACACCTTC. Protein: CATSDVTGGNYGYTF.

The gene calls are TRBV9 and TRBJ1-2; 7 nucleotides match TRBD1. This CDR3 region has 13 residues. Looked up from germline, CDR1 is SGDLS and CDR2 is YYNGEE. J lost 6 bases, V lost 3 bases, and 5 bases had no gene match. The chain's CDR3 is CASSARTGDGYTF. CDR3 bases: TGTGCCAGCAGCGCCCGGACAGGAGATGGCTACACCTTC.

The chain recombines TRBV5-1 with TRBJ1-2; TRBD1 matches 7 bases. Losses at the gene ends were 5 bases for V and 1 base for J; bases not matched to a gene: 14. This CDR3 is built from 17 residues. Germline V CDR1 and CDR2: SGHRS, YFSETQ. The CDR3 reads CASRHDRDLEINYGYTF. In DNA, the CDR3 is TGCGCCAGCAGGCATGACAGGGATTTGGAAATTAACTATGGCTACACCTTC.

The chain links TRBV6-5 to TRBJ2-3; TRBD1 aligns across 7 bases. CDR1 is MNHEY, CDR2 SVGAGI, per germline. The length of the CDR3 is 13 residues. V shed 6 bases and J 6 bases; nucleotides not matched to a gene: 6. CDR3 in amino acids: CASRQGSIDTQYF. DNA for the CDR3: TGTGCCAGCAGACAGGGGAGTATCGATACGCAGTATTTT.

The rearrangement links TRBV29-1 to TRBJ2-1, with 7 nucleotides matching TRBD2. After removal of 5 bases from V and 0 bases from J, the junction contained 1 base not matched to a gene. The CDR3 is 13 amino acids. Germline V gene data show CDR1 as SQVTM and CDR2 as ANQGSEA. CDR3 residues: CSVTGGSYNEQFF. Here the CDR3 DNA reads TGCAGCGTTACGGGGGGCTCCTACAATGAGCAGTTCTTC.

As to this clone: Other nucleotide sequences in the sample specify the same CDR3. The rearrangement uses TRBV9 and TRBJ2-7; weak D call: TRBD1 (5 bases). Per the germline V gene, CDR1 is SGDLS and CDR2 is YYNGEE. V lost 0 bases to trimming and J lost 4 bases, with 11 bases between them. The CDR3 contains 14 residues. The DNA of the CDR3 is TGTGCCAGCAGCGTAGGGGGCAGGTCATACGAGCAGTACTTC. Encoded protein: CASSVGGRSYEQYF.

The V call is TRBV28, the J call TRBJ2-1, with 12 bases that match TRBD2. Germline V gene data show CDR1 as MDHEN and CDR2 as SYDVKM. This CDR3 is 15 amino acids long. V lost 8 bases, J lost 6 bases, and 8 bases stayed unmatched. The DNA for the CDR3 is TGTGCCAGCCGGGGAGGACTAGCGGGAACCAATGAGCAGTTCTTC. Protein sequence: CASRGGLAGTNEQFF.

In its sample, this clone was seen a few times. The rearrangement uses TRBV2 and TRBJ1-2; D is uncertain. Germline loops: CDR1 SNHLY, CDR2 FYNNEI. With 6 bases removed from V and 0 bases from J, the gap between germline ends came to 11 bases. This CDR3 contains 14 residues. CDR3 bases: TGTGCCAGCAGCGCCGCGGCAGCTAACTATGGCTACACCTTC. Protein sequence: CASSAAAANYGYTF.

DNA of the CDR3: TGTGCCACCAGCCCAGGGGGTGGGAGAACTAACTATGGCTACACCTTC. Protein sequence: CATSPGGGRTNYGYTF. The chain joins TRBV24-1 to TRBJ1-2; the match to TRBD1 covers 7 bases. Germline CDR1 KGHDR, CDR2 SFDVKD. The V segment lost 7 bases and the J segment 0 bases; nucleotides outside the gene matches: 10. CDR3 length: 16 amino acids.

V is TRBV20-1 and J is TRBJ1-4; D not certain. There are 14 residues in the CDR3. CDR1 is DFQATT and CDR2 is SNEGSKA in the germline V gene (reference sequence). Deletions cut 3 bases from V and 0 bases from J, with 8 bases between. This chain's CDR3 is CSASHRTTNEKLFF. In DNA form, the CDR3 reads TGCAGTGCTAGTCACAGAACAACTAATGAAAAACTGTTTTTT.

This chain links TRBV7-2 with TRBJ1-1, with a possible D match to TRBD1 (5 bases). The germline V gene has CDR1 SGHTA and CDR2 FQGNSA. Trimming removed 1 base at V and 4 bases at J, with 16 bases between. The CDR3 is 16 residues long. The chain's CDR3 is CASSLGIGRGVTEAFF. CDR3 sequence (DNA): TGTGCCAGCAGCTTAGGAATCGGGAGGGGAGTCACTGAAGCTTTCTTT.

The chain has TRBV28 and TRBJ2-5; 11 positions agree with TRBD1. This CDR3 has 18 residues. CDR1 and CDR2 (germline): MDHEN, SYDVKM. The trim removed 5 bases at V and 5 bases at J, leaving 16 bases unmatched. CDR3 DNA: TGTGCCAGCAGTACACTGACGGGGGACAGGGGGAACCGGGAGACCCAGTACTTC. Its protein is CASSTLTGDRGNRETQYF.

This clone has just a few counts. The chain recombines TRBV6-2 or TRBV6-3 with TRBJ1-1; the D gene is possibly TRBD1 (5 bases). CDR1 is MNHEY, CDR2 SVGEGT, per germline. CDR3 length equals 13 residues. The V and J ends lost 5 bases and 5 bases respectively, with 12 bases between them. The DNA for the CDR3 is TGTGCCAGCAGTGACCGGGGGGGGACTGAAGCTTTCTTT. This sequence encodes CASSDRGGTEAFF.

The chain employs TRBV7-6 and TRBJ2-1, with D possibly being TRBD1 (6 bases). This CDR3 contains 16 residues. The germline CDR1 and CDR2 sequences are SGHVS and FNYEAQ. V was shortened by 5 bases and J by 9 bases, with 23 bases between the two germline ends. The DNA of the CDR3 is TGTGCCAGCAGCAAACAGGGTTTAGGCGGGTTCGGTGAGCAGTTCTTC. This translates into CASSKQGLGGFGEQFF. Filled out from reference TRBV7-6 and TRBJ2-1, the complete variable domain reads GAGVSQSPRYKVTKRGQDVALRCDPISGHVSLYWYRQALGQGPEFLTYFNYEAQQDKSGLPNDRFSAERPEGSISTLTIQRTEQRDSAMYRCASSKQGLGGFGEQFFGPGTRLTVL.

DNA for the CDR3: TGTGCCAGCAGCTTTGGGACTAGCGGGGTGAGGTCCTACGAGCAGTACTTC. It is translated as CASSFGTSGVRSYEQYF. The J gene is TRBJ2-7, the V gene TRBV7-8; 13 bases match TRBD2. The V segment lost 3 bases and the J segment 1 base; nucleotides outside the gene matches: 6. Germline V gene lookup returns CDR1 SGHVS and CDR2 FQNEAQ. The CDR3 spans 17 residues.

V usage is TRBV19 and J usage is TRBJ1-2, with D perhaps TRBD1 (5 bases). V gave up 0 bases and J gave up 3 bases, with 11 bases separating them. In germline, CDR1 is LNHDA, CDR2 SQIVND (reference sequence). CDR3 size: 15 residues. The CDR3 sequence: CASSIDRQGYYGYTF. The CDR3 DNA sequence: TGTGCCAGTAGTATAGATCGGCAGGGCTACTATGGCTACACCTTC. The whole variable domain, filled in from reference TRBV19 and TRBJ1-2, reads DGGITQSPKYLFRKEGQNVTLSCEQNLNHDAMYWYRQDPGQGLRLIYYSQIVNDFQKGDIAEGYSVSREKKESFPLTVTSAQKNPTAFYLCASSIDRQGYYGYTFGSGTRLTVV.

This chain joins TRBV7-9 and TRBJ1-4, with 9 bases fitting TRBD1. This CDR3 is built from 14 residues. V was clipped by 6 bases and J by 4 bases; unmatched bases: 3. CDR1 is SEHNR, CDR2 FQNEAQ, per germline (reference sequence). The CDR3 DNA sequence: TGTGCCAGCAGTCCGGACAGGGGTAATGAAAAACTGTTTTTT. This codes for CASSPDRGNEKLFF.

Concerning this clone itself: Other DNA sequences in the sample encode the same CDR3. The V and J genes are TRBV5-1 and TRBJ2-7, with 9 bases aligning to TRBD2. The CDR3 totals 15 residues. Germline trimming cut 4 bases from V and 0 bases from J; bases unmatched to any gene: 5. Germline values: CDR1 SGHRS, CDR2 YFSETQ. The CDR3 here is CASSLASGISYEQYF. The CDR3 nucleotides read TGCGCCAGCAGCCTTGCTAGCGGGATCTCCTACGAGCAGTACTTC. Full variable domain (rest looked up from reference TRBV5-1 and TRBJ2-7): KAGVTQTPRYLIKTRGQQVTLSCSPISGHRSVSWYQQTPGQGLQFLFEYFSETQRNKGNFPGRFSGRQFSNSRSEMNVSTLELGDSALYLCASSLASGISYEQYFGPGTRLTVT.

The chain carries TRBV5-8 and TRBJ2-5, with 8 bases matching TRBD2. CDR1 and CDR2 from the germline V gene are SGHTS and YDEGEE. This CDR3 contains 15 residues. The V gene end was trimmed by 0 bases and the J gene end by 7 bases; junction bases not matched to a gene: 8. CDR3 amino acids: CASSLGRPRGGTQYF. CDR3 DNA sequence: TGTGCCAGCAGCTTGGGCCGCCCCCGGGGGGGGACCCAGTACTTC.

The rearrangement joins TRBV2 to TRBJ1-5; D is undetermined. Germline CDR1 reads SNHLY; CDR2 reads FYNNEI. Trimming shortened V by 4 bases and J by 5 bases, and 9 bases separated the two germline ends. The CDR3 sequence is 13 residues long. As DNA, the CDR3 is TGTGCCAGCAGTGTTTTTGCGTATCAGCCCCAGCATTTT. It is translated as CASSVFAYQPQHF.

This clone was counted only a few times. The V and J genes are TRBV6-5 and TRBJ2-2, with 9 bases aligning to TRBD1. V dropped 4 bases and J dropped 6; count of bases not matched to a gene: 9. CDR3 length equals 16 residues. The germline CDR1 and CDR2 sequences are MNHEY and SVGAGI. The CDR3 nucleotides are TGTGCCAGCAGTTCCGGACAGGGGTTGGGGGCCGGGGAGCTGTTTTTT. Its translation: CASSSGQGLGAGELFF.